What follows are 8 T cell receptor beta chains derived from one specimen sequenced in a study of blood T cell repertoires in COVID-19. Measured with immunoSEQ multiplex PCR; TCRdb has only the in-frame clones, and not every one. The sample holds fewer than 200,000 clones, roughly 90% seen once. The source material was peripheral blood. These receptors were obtained from a man aged 45-60 years with acute or convalescent COVID-19.

The rearrangement uses TRBV10-3 and TRBJ2-3; tentative D call: TRBD1 (8 bases). The CDR3 spans 12 residues. Germline V lookup: CDR1 ENHRY, CDR2 SYGVKD. V gave up 6 bases and J gave up 14 bases, with 18 bases separating them. The CDR3 reads CAIRADRGGWYF. For the CDR3, the DNA is TGTGCCATCAGAGCAGACAGGGGAGGGTGGTATTTT.

V is TRBV2 and J is TRBJ1-4, with TRBD1 matching 7 bases. Germline CDR1 and CDR2: SNHLY and FYNNEI. J was trimmed by 4 bases and V by 8 bases; bases with no gene match: 7. There are 14 residues in the CDR3. The CDR3 loop reads CASSRDSINEKLFF. Written as DNA, the CDR3 is TGTGCCAGCTCGCGGGACAGTATTAATGAAAAACTGTTTTTT.

This clone was observed a few times. The chain joins TRBV27 to TRBJ1-5, with 9 bases identical to TRBD1. Trimming at V came to 2 bases and at J to 7 bases, leaving 12 bases not matched to a gene. The CDR3 spans 17 residues. The germline V gene encodes CDR1 MNHEY and CDR2 SMNVEV (reference sequence). The CDR3 DNA sequence: TGTGCCAGCAGTTTACTCTTCCAAGACAGGGGGTTACAGCCCCAGCATTTT. Translated: CASSLLFQDRGLQPQHF.

The gene calls are TRBV4-1 and TRBJ2-4, with 14 bases matching TRBD2. This CDR3 is 18 amino acids long. Trimming at V came to 4 bases and at J to 1 base, leaving 6 bases not matched to a gene. Germline loops: CDR1 MGHRA, CDR2 YSYEKL. The CDR3 coding sequence is TGCGCCAGCAGCCTACGACTAGCGGGAGGGCTGGCCAAAAACATTCAGTACTTC. Protein sequence: CASSLRLAGGLAKNIQYF.

This rearrangement joins TRBV7-9 to TRBJ2-1, with D uncertain. The germline gives CDR1 SEHNR, CDR2 FQNEAQ (reference sequence). Trimming removed 7 bases at V and 8 bases at J, with 9 bases between. The CDR3 is 11 amino acids. CDR3 in DNA: TGTGCCAGCAACTTCCCCGATGAGCAGTTCTTC. Translating it yields CASNFPDEQFF.

The rearrangement joins TRBV28 to TRBJ1-5, with D tentatively TRBD1 (5 bases). The CDR3 contains 13 residues. Germline values: CDR1 MDHEN, CDR2 SYDVKM. Trimming stripped 6 bases from V and 3 bases from J, with 9 bases between. CDR3 nucleotides: TGTGCCAGCAGGGGGGGGAACAATCAGCCCCAGCATTTT. Translating gives CASRGGNNQPQHF.

In regard to this clone: In the same sample, other DNA sequences code for this CDR3. The V call is TRBV12-3 or TRBV12-4, the J call TRBJ2-1; possible D gene TRBD2, 5 bases. V was pared by 8 bases and J by 3 bases, with 5 bases between. The CDR3 extends over 11 amino acids. The chain's CDR3 is CASEGYNEQFF. CDR3 nucleotide sequence: TGTGCCAGCGAGGGCTACAATGAGCAGTTCTTC.

The chain combines TRBV29-1 with TRBJ1-1; D not certain. This CDR3 is 15 amino acids long. Between the trimmed V and J ends, which lost 8 bases and 0 bases, there was a span of 19 bases. Germline loops: CDR1 SQVTM, CDR2 ANQGSEA. The CDR3 loop is CSLLGLEAMNTEAFF. CDR3 DNA sequence: TGCAGCTTGCTCGGACTTGAAGCAATGAACACTGAAGCTTTCTTT.